Given below is one TCR beta chain in context. This CDR3 is 14 amino acids long. V gave up 2 bases and J gave up 5 bases; unmatched junction bases: 5. CDR1 and CDR2 (germline): LGHDT, YNNKEL (reference sequence). The data derive from a study of blood T cell repertoires in COVID-19. Authors' analysis steps: Nucleated cell number was recorded as an estimate derived from reference gene primer amplification. TCRdb's copy holds only in-frame clones and misses some; the assay was immunoSEQ multiplex PCR. Clone size and V and J calls were adopted from that table, with D and trimming inferred from the DNA. The sample comprises fewer than 450,000 clones, under 95% of which are singletons, and approximately 3.5% rests with the top ten.

The rearrangement uses TRBV3-1 (or the pseudogene TRBV3-2) and TRBJ1-1; 7 bases fit TRBD1. The source is a woman aged 18-29 years who had recovered from COVID-19. The sample comprised peripheral blood. CDR3 sequence reads: CASSQSHRGTEAFF. CDR3 in DNA: TGTGCCAGCAGCCAATCCCACAGGGGAACTGAAGCTTTCTTT.